Listed below are T cell receptor beta chains from one sample, sequenced in a study of cytomegalovirus exposure and HLA in healthy donors. TCRdb's copy holds only in-frame clones and misses some; the assay was immunoSEQ multiplex PCR. The repertoire holds tens of thousands of clones, with roughly 63% as singletons. Sequencing was performed on PBMCs. The receptor set was obtained from a man in his forties or fifties in good health and CMV-seronegative. The CDR3 runs from the conserved cysteine through the conserved F or W. The D gene is left open where the match is weak. Some rows mark clone size as missing; the rest say once, few, many or name a class of expanded clone.

j_call	v_call	d_call	clone_size	cdr3_nt	cdr3_aa
TRBJ2-5	TRBV5-1	TRBD2	NA	TGCGCCAGCAGCTTGGGACTAGCGGGAGGAACAGAGACCCAGTACTTC	CASSLGLAGGTETQYF
TRBJ1-3	TRBV5-4	NA	few	TGTGCCAGCAGCTTGACAGGGATCGACACCATATATTTT	CASSLTGIDTIYF
TRBJ2-3	TRBV30	TRBD2	few	TGTGCCTGGAGTGTAAGGCCTAGCGGGGGAAGGTTAGCGCAGTATTTT	CAWSVRPSGGRLAQYF
TRBJ2-2	TRBV10-3	NA	NA	TGTGCCATCAGTGGGGCAGGGGCGCGCACCGGGGAGCTGTTTTTT	CAISGAGARTGELFF
TRBJ2-5	TRBV27	NA	NA	TGTGCCAGCAGTTTCCTGAGGGAGGTCCCCGAGACCCAGTACTTC	CASSFLREVPETQYF
TRBJ2-3	TRBV30	NA	NA	TGTGCCTGGAGTGCCCAGGGCGGCACAGATACGCAGTATTTT	CAWSAQGGTDTQYF
TRBJ1-6	TRBV2	NA	NA	TGTGCCAGCAGTGAAGGCCGGCTCCACTTT	CASSEGRLHF
TRBJ2-1	TRBV9	NA	NA	TGTGCCAGCAGCCCACCGCGCGTGGCGGGATATGGCGAGCAGTTCTTC	CASSPPRVAGYGEQFF
TRBJ2-1	TRBV6-6	TRBD2	few	TGTGCCAGCGGGACTAGGGCAGAGCAGTTCTTC	CASGTRAEQFF
TRBJ1-5	TRBV29-1	TRBD1	NA	TGCAGCGTTGGGACAGGGTTTGATCAGCCCCAGCATTTT	CSVGTGFDQPQHF
TRBJ2-2	TRBV9	TRBD1	NA	TGTGCCAGCAGCATGAGAAAGGGACAGGGTAACACCGGGGAGCTGTTTTTT	CASSMRKGQGNTGELFF
TRBJ2-1	TRBV30	TRBD2	NA	TGTGCCTGGAATCCCGGGACTAGCGGGAGGGCGGGTGAGCAGTTCTTC	CAWNPGTSGRAGEQFF
TRBJ2-2	TRBV7-3	TRBD2	NA	TGTGCCAGCAGCTTTAGCGGGGGTTCGAACACCGGGGAGCTGTTTTTT	CASSFSGGSNTGELFF
TRBJ2-4	TRBV10-1	NA	NA	TGCGCCAGCAGTGAGAGGGGACTAGCCAAAAACATTCAGTACTTC	CASSERGLAKNIQYF
TRBJ2-1	TRBV11-2	NA	NA	TGTGCCAGCAGCTCCCCCCGCGGGACCTACAATGAGCAGTTCTTC	CASSSPRGTYNEQFF
TRBJ2-3	TRBV5-1	TRBD1	NA	TGCGCCAGCAGCTTGGGGGGACAGGGGGATACGCAGTATTTT	CASSLGGQGDTQYF
TRBJ2-3	TRBV4-3	TRBD2	NA	TGCGCCAGCAGCCAAGATCCGCCAGGGCCTATAGCGGGTACGCAGTATTTT	CASSQDPPGPIAGTQYF
TRBJ2-7	TRBV4-1	TRBD1	NA	TGCGCCAGCAGCAGGGGGCTTTCCTACGAGCAGTACTTC	CASSRGLSYEQYF
TRBJ2-6	TRBV7-9	TRBD1	NA	TGTGCCGGGGACGGACAGGCGGGGGCCAACGTCCTGACTTTC	CAGDGQAGANVLTF
TRBJ2-7	TRBV28	NA	once	TGTGCCAGCAACCCCCTGGGCGGGATCAGAACCTACGAGCAGTACTTC	CASNPLGGIRTYEQYF
TRBJ1-1	TRBV6-5	NA	NA	TGTGCCAGCAGCCGCTTAGGGGGGGACACTGAAGCTTTCTTT	CASSRLGGDTEAFF
TRBJ1-5	TRBV7-9	NA	NA	TGTGCCAGCAGCTCCCAGGGAGGGGGTGGTGGGCCCCAGCATTTT	CASSSQGGGGGPQHF
TRBJ1-1	TRBV6-7	NA	few	TGTGCCAGCACAAAAGTAGAAGCCGAAGCTTTCTTT	CASTKVEAEAFF
TRBJ2-2	TRBV4-3	TRBD1	NA	TGCGCCAGCAGCCAGACAGGGGGTGATACCGGGGAGCTGTTTTTT	CASSQTGGDTGELFF
TRBJ2-3	TRBV7-9	TRBD2	once	TGTGCCAGCAGCGCACTAGCGGGGGGCTACTCGACTCTCACAGATACGCAGTATTTT	CASSALAGGYSTLTDTQYF
TRBJ1-2	TRBV7-2	TRBD1	NA	TGTGCCAGCAGCGCAGGGGGCGCCCACTATGGCTACACCTTC	CASSAGGAHYGYTF
TRBJ1-2	TRBV30	NA	NA	TGTGCCTGGAGTGTGAGTCGCTATGGCTACACCTTC	CAWSVSRYGYTF